The clone carrying this TCR beta chain was counted only a few times. This record comes from a study of human T cells and chemical hapten exposure. Unique molecular identifiers were attached to individual cDNA molecules during library preparation. MiXCR, applied by TCRdb to the RACE reads, yields one record per CDR3 protein. The sample gives under 110,000 distinct CDR3 sequences, 9% to 15% of which show up once; around 1.7% is in the top ten. Germline V gene lookup returns CDR1 SGHNT and CDR2 YYREEE (reference sequence). This CDR3 contains 17 residues. The ends were cut back, 5 bases at V and 6 bases at J, with 23 bases in the middle. Time point here: pre-sensitization, week 0. This sample's treatment: therapeutic diphenylcyclopropenone sensitization with weekly scalp DPC.

The sequencing here drew on whole blood, taken in connection with sensitization to the hapten diphenylcyclopropenone (DPC). The chain recombines TRBV5-4 with TRBJ2-2, with D tentatively TRBD1 (5 bases). The TCR originated in a woman between 50 and 59 years old with alopecia areata. Some clones in this sample may be carry-over from other donors' samples. CDR3 region: CASRGRLGQGGPGELFF. Written as DNA, the CDR3 is TGTGCCAGCAGAGGCCGGTTGGGCCAGGGCGGACCCGGGGAGCTGTTTTTT.